Presented here are 26 T cell receptor beta chains from one specimen sequenced in a study of CD8 T cells in ankylosing spondylitis (dated by TCRdb to 2015 to 2018). The library was prepared using 5' RACE. Sequencing used an Illumina HiSeq 2500. TCRdb passed the public sequencing reads through fastp at Q25 and MiXCR, retaining productive beta sequences. Every distinct CDR3 protein forms one entry, paired with its most common genes and DNA. The sample records approximately 200,000 distinct CDR3 sequences, roughly 13% of which are singletons. The ten largest account for about 17% of the sample. Sequencing was carried out using blood, either unsorted or a sorted T cell fraction (not recorded which). The receptor source for this set is a male donor with ankylosing spondylitis or in good health (not recorded which).

This chain connects TRBV5-5 to TRBJ2-1, with 8 bases identical to TRBD2. CDR1 SGHKS and CDR2 YYEKEE come from the germline V gene (reference sequence). The CDR3 totals 15 residues. Trimming cost V 0 bases and J 5 bases; bases outside gene matches: 4. The CDR3 reads CASSLGGRTDNEQFF. The CDR3 bases are TGTGCCAGCAGCTTGGGCGGGAGGACCGACAATGAGCAGTTCTTC.

The CDR3 nucleotides are TGTGCCAGCAGCTTAGCTGATGGGGGAGCTGAAGCTTTCTTT. This encodes CASSLADGGAEAFF. The chain links TRBV7-6 to TRBJ1-1, with D perhaps matching TRBD1 (5 bases). CDR1 is SGHVS, CDR2 FNYEAQ, per germline. V dropped 0 bases and J dropped 6 bases, with 11 bases sitting between them. CDR3 length equals 14 residues.

This clonotype was seen a few times. The chain employs TRBV12-3 or TRBV12-4 and TRBJ2-7; weak D call: TRBD2 (6 bases). The CDR3 sequence is 14 residues long. The germline V and J ends were trimmed by 4 bases and 0 bases, with 10 bases remaining between them. CDR3 residues: CASSSRESSYEQYF. The CDR3 DNA reads TGTGCCAGCAGTTCCCGGGAGAGCTCCTACGAGCAGTACTTC.

The chain employs TRBV27 and TRBJ1-6; no clear D gene. V was trimmed by 2 bases and J by 1 base, leaving 3 bases between them. The CDR3 is 14 residues long. Germline values: CDR1 MNHEY, CDR2 SMNVEV (reference sequence). CDR3 residues: CASSLSSYNSPLHF. Written as DNA, the CDR3 is TGTGCCAGCAGTTTAAGTTCCTATAATTCACCCCTCCACTTT.

CDR3 DNA: TGTGCCACCAGTGGCTCCGGGACCACCGGTGAGCAGTTCTTC. Translating it yields CATSGSGTTGEQFF. The genes are TRBV24-1 and TRBJ2-1; D may match TRBD1 or TRBD2 (5 bases each). Trimming pared 5 bases from V and 9 bases from J, leaving 16 bases between. CDR1 KGHDR and CDR2 SFDVKD come from the germline V gene. The CDR3 is 14 amino acids.

This clonotype was counted many times. The chain is built from TRBV7-9 and TRBJ2-3, with D tentatively TRBD1 (5 bases). Trimming shortened V by 5 bases and J by 6 bases, and 6 bases separated the two germline ends. This CDR3 has 11 amino acids. Per the germline V gene, CDR1 is SEHNR and CDR2 is FQNEAQ (reference sequence). The CDR3 sequence: CASSAGDTQYF. CDR3 DNA: TGTGCCAGCAGCGCAGGGGATACGCAGTATTTT.

J is TRBJ2-5 and V is TRBV5-1; 12 bases line up with TRBD2. V trimming: 0 bases; J trimming: 5 bases; junction bases outside the gene matches: 8. The germline V gene has CDR1 SGHRS and CDR2 YFSETQ. This CDR3 region has 17 residues. This CDR3 is CASSLVASGGAGETQYF. The DNA for the CDR3 is TGCGCCAGCAGCTTGGTGGCTAGCGGGGGGGCCGGTGAGACCCAGTACTTC. Full variable domain (remainder filled in from reference TRBV5-1 and TRBJ2-5): KAGVTQTPRYLIKTRGQQVTLSCSPISGHRSVSWYQQTPGQGLQFLFEYFSETQRNKGNFPGRFSGRQFSNSRSEMNVSTLELGDSALYLCASSLVASGGAGETQYFGPGTRLLVL.

The sample holds a few counts of this clonotype. The J gene is TRBJ2-1, the V gene TRBV20-1; 11 bases align to TRBD2. After removal of 4 bases from V and 7 bases from J, the junction contained 9 bases not matched to a gene. Germline V lookup: CDR1 DFQATT, CDR2 SNEGSKA (reference sequence). This CDR3 is 15 amino acids long. The CDR3 DNA reads TGCAGTGCTAATGAACTAGCGGGAGTCAGAAATGAGCAGTTCTTC. The encoded protein is CSANELAGVRNEQFF.

This chain uses TRBV7-6 with TRBJ1-2; D gene unclear. This CDR3 spans 16 amino acids. The V and J ends lost 3 bases and 7 bases respectively, with 21 bases between them. Germline lookup yields CDR1 SGHVS and CDR2 FNYEAQ. The CDR3 sequence is CASSFFRAPHTPGYTF. Written as DNA, the CDR3 is TGTGCCAGCAGCTTCTTTAGGGCGCCACATACACCTGGCTACACCTTC.

The V gene is TRBV28, the J gene TRBJ2-1; D gene uncertain. The CDR3 is 12 amino acids. CDR1 is MDHEN, CDR2 SYDVKM, per germline. V was cut by 10 bases and J by 5 bases, with 12 bases left in between. CDR3 nucleotides: TGTGCCACCAGCTTGGGTGACAATGAGCAGTTCTTC. This translates into CATSLGDNEQFF.

V usage is TRBV25-1 and J usage is TRBJ2-2; TRBD1 aligns across 8 bases. This CDR3 spans 15 amino acids. After removal of 8 bases from V and 7 bases from J, the junction contained 12 bases not matched to a gene. In germline, CDR1 is MGHDK, CDR2 SYGVNS. Here the CDR3 DNA reads TGTGCCAGCCTTTCTCGGACAGGGATAGGCGGGGAGCTGTTTTTT. Translated: CASLSRTGIGGELFF.

In this sample, this clonotype turned up a few times. The chain couples TRBV11-3 to TRBJ1-1, with D unresolved. Looked up from germline, CDR1 is SGHNT and CDR2 is YENEEA. This CDR3 has 13 residues. The V gene lost 0 bases and the J gene lost 7 bases, with 9 bases spanning the gap. In DNA form, the CDR3 reads TGTGCCAGCAGCTTAGATCAGGCGAATGAAGCTTTCTTT. Translated, it gives CASSLDQANEAFF.

This clonotype was picked up a small number of times. The rearrangement links TRBV3-1 to TRBJ2-4; D unclear. CDR1 LGHDT and CDR2 YNNKEL come from the germline V gene (reference sequence). V dropped 6 bases and J dropped 5 bases, with 11 bases sitting between them. The CDR3 is 13 residues long. The CDR3 DNA follows: TGTGCCAGCAGAAATGACGACGAAAACATTCAGTACTTC. Translated: CASRNDDENIQYF.

This clonotype was detected a few times. For the CDR3, the DNA is TGCGCCAGCAGCCTACGACAGGGGACCGGGGAGCTGTTTTTT. It yields the protein CASSLRQGTGELFF. The J gene is TRBJ2-2, the V gene TRBV4-1; 8 bases agree with TRBD1. Germline values: CDR1 MGHRA, CDR2 YSYEKL. The ends lost 4 bases at V and 5 bases at J; junction bases unmatched: 3. The CDR3 is 14 residues long.

This clonotype appeared a few times. V usage is TRBV27 and J usage is TRBJ2-3; TRBD1 is a possible D gene (6 bases). Deletions cut 2 bases from V and 4 bases from J, with 10 bases between. This CDR3 is built from 14 residues. Germline CDR1 and CDR2: MNHEY and SMNVEV (reference sequence). The chain's CDR3 is CASSLQGNPDTQYF. In DNA, the CDR3 is TGTGCCAGCAGTTTACAGGGGAACCCAGATACGCAGTATTTT.

In this sample, this clonotype turned up a few times. The V gene is TRBV4-1, the J gene TRBJ1-1, with a tentative D call TRBD1 (5 bases). Deletions cut 3 bases from V and 3 bases from J, with 11 bases between. Germline V gene lookup returns CDR1 MGHRA and CDR2 YSYEKL. This CDR3 has 14 amino acids. CDR3 amino acids: CASSQVEGHTEAFF. The CDR3 DNA follows: TGCGCCAGCAGCCAGGTCGAGGGGCACACTGAAGCTTTCTTT.

This chain joins TRBV30 and TRBJ1-1, with 11 nucleotides matching TRBD1. The J segment lost 7 bases and the V segment lost 4 bases, leaving 14 bases of the junction unmatched. The CDR3 sequence is 16 residues long. Germline assignment: CDR1 GTSNPN and CDR2 SVGIG (reference sequence). Written as DNA, the CDR3 is TGTGCCTGGACCCACGGACAGGGGGCAAGCAGGATTGAAGCTTTCTTT. Translation gives CAWTHGQGASRIEAFF.

This clonotype was counted a few times. The gene calls are TRBV27 and TRBJ2-3; D ambiguous. CDR3 length: 14 amino acids. The ends were cut back, 0 bases at V and 3 bases at J, with 7 bases in the middle. Germline CDR1 MNHEY, CDR2 SMNVEV (reference sequence). Here the CDR3 reads CASSLSQMTDTQYF. DNA for the CDR3: TGTGCCAGCAGTTTATCCCAGATGACAGATACGCAGTATTTT.

Ten or more counts support this clonotype. The rearrangement uses TRBV6-1 and TRBJ1-2; weak D call: TRBD1 (5 bases). V lost 7 bases and J lost 4, with 13 bases in between. In germline, CDR1 is MNHNS, CDR2 SASEGT. CDR3 length equals 13 residues. The CDR3 sequence is CASTDRDAYGYTF. As DNA, the CDR3 is TGTGCCAGCACCGATCGGGACGCCTATGGCTACACCTTC.

The J gene is TRBJ2-3, the V gene TRBV7-9, with TRBD1 matching over 7 bases. Germline V gene data show CDR1 as SEHNR and CDR2 as FQNEAQ (reference sequence). Trimming took 5 bases from V and 10 from J; bases not matched to a gene: 12. This CDR3 has 14 amino acids. The CDR3 sequence: CASSPQGTEHPQYF. CDR3 DNA: TGTGCCAGCAGCCCACAGGGGACGGAACATCCGCAGTATTTT. Supplemented by reference TRBV7-9 and TRBJ2-3, the full variable domain reads DTGVSQNPRHKITKRGQNVTFRCDPISEHNRLYWYRQTLGQGPEFLTYFQNEAQLEKSRLLSDRFSAERPKGSFSTLEIQRTEQGDSAMYLCASSPQGTEHPQYFGPGTRLTVL.

This clonotype has just a few counts. This chain joins TRBV27 and TRBJ1-1; 10 bases match TRBD1. Germline V gives CDR1 MNHEY, CDR2 SMNVEV (reference sequence). The junction had 11 bases not matched to a gene; V was cut back by 6 bases and J by 4 bases. This CDR3 region has 16 residues. The CDR3 region is CASSPPGTGVGTEAFF. CDR3 nucleotides: TGTGCCAGCAGCCCCCCTGGGACAGGGGTCGGCACTGAAGCTTTCTTT.

CDR3 in amino acids: CSVEETGGQGGKLFF. The CDR3, as DNA: TGCAGCGTTGAAGAAACAGGGGGCCAAGGGGGAAAACTGTTTTTT. The chain combines TRBV29-1 with TRBJ1-4; 9 bases align to TRBD1. The CDR3 length is 15 residues. The V segment lost 0 bases and the J segment 10 bases; nucleotides outside the gene matches: 9. Per the germline V gene, CDR1 is SQVTM and CDR2 is ANQGSEA. The full variable domain, its missing parts supplied by reference TRBV29-1 and TRBJ1-4, is SAVISQKPSRDICQRGTSLTIQCQVDSQVTMMFWYRQQPGQSLTLIATANQGSEATYESGFVIDKFPISRPNLTFSTLTVSNMSPEDSSIYLCSVEETGGQGGKLFFGSGTQLSVL.

This clonotype was seen at least ten times. The chain joins TRBV4-1 to TRBJ2-7; the match to TRBD1 covers 11 bases. Germline lookup yields CDR1 MGHRA and CDR2 YSYEKL. The CDR3 is 15 residues long. V dropped 0 bases and J dropped 5; count of bases not matched to a gene: 3. CDR3 region: CASSQDVDRGHEQYF. The CDR3 bases are TGCGCCAGCAGCCAAGATGTGGACAGGGGGCACGAGCAGTACTTC.

V is TRBV6-1 and J is TRBJ2-7; TRBD1 matches at 10 bases. CDR3 length: 15 residues. The junction had 2 bases not matched to a gene; V was cut back by 1 base and J by 2 bases. Germline V CDR1 and CDR2: MNHNS, SASEGT. The CDR3 DNA is TGTGCCAGCAGTGAAGGGACAGGGGGAGCCTACGAGCAGTACTTC. Amino acids: CASSEGTGGAYEQYF.

The J gene is TRBJ2-1, the V gene TRBV7-9; TRBD2 matches at 10 bases. CDR1 SEHNR and CDR2 FQNEAQ come from the germline V gene (reference sequence). With 7 bases clipped from V and 5 bases from J, the junction kept 5 bases outside the gene matches. This CDR3 is 14 amino acids long. In DNA, the CDR3 is TGTGCCAGCACCCTACTAGCGGGGCACAATGAGCAGTTCTTC. As protein: CASTLLAGHNEQFF. The full variable domain, completed using reference TRBV7-9 and TRBJ2-1, is DTGVSQNPRHKITKRGQNVTFRCDPISEHNRLYWYRQTLGQGPEFLTYFQNEAQLEKSRLLSDRFSAERPKGSFSTLEIQRTEQGDSAMYLCASTLLAGHNEQFFGPGTRLTVL.

This clonotype was detected a few times. This sequence joins TRBV5-6 and TRBJ2-1; 7 bases align to TRBD1. The CDR3 is 13 residues long. The V segment lost 4 bases and the J segment 6 bases; nucleotides outside the gene matches: 4. Germline CDR1 and CDR2: SGHDT and YYEEEE. The CDR3 region is CASSQTGINEQFF. Here the CDR3 DNA reads TGTGCCAGCAGCCAGACAGGGATCAATGAGCAGTTCTTC.